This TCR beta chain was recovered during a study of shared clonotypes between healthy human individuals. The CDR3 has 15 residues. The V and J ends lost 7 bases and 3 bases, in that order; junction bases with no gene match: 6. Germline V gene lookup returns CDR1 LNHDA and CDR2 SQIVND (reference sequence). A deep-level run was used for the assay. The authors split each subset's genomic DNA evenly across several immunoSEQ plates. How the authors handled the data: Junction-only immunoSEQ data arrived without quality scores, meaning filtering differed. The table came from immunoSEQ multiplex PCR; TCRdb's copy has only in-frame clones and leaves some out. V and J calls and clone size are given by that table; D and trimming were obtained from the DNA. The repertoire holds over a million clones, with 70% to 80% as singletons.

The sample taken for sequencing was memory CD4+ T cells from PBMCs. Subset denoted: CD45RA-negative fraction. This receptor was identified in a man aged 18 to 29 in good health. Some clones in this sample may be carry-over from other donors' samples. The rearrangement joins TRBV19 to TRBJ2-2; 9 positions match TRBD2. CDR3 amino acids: CASTSGTSHTGELFF. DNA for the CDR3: TGTGCCAGTACCTCCGGGACTAGCCACACCGGGGAGCTGTTTTTT.